This TCR beta chain is drawn from a study of blood T cell repertoires in COVID-19. About the research overall: Italy, Spain and the United States were the sources of the convalescent and acute COVID-19 samples.

Original methodology: Amplification of reference gene primers was used by the study to estimate nucleated cell counts. Produced via immunoSEQ multiplex PCR; TCRdb's table is partial and in-frame only. D and trimming were read from the DNA, whereas the V and J calls and clone size are those reported in that table. The sample holds tens of thousands of clones, over 75% seen once. Trimming cost V 3 bases and J 3 bases; bases outside gene matches: 2. CDR1 is DFQATT and CDR2 is SNEGSKA in the germline V gene (reference sequence). This CDR3 comprises 14 residues. Seattle's cohort entered during active infection and was followed longitudinally.

The chain employs TRBV20-1 and TRBJ2-3; 11 bases are shared with TRBD2. The TCR was taken from a woman aged 80 or older with COVID-19, enrolled during active disease. What was sequenced was peripheral blood. This CDR3 reads CSASSGGATDTQYF. Here the CDR3 DNA reads TGCAGTGCTAGTAGCGGGGGGGCTACAGATACGCAGTATTTT.